This T cell receptor (beta chain) was sequenced in a study of blood T cell repertoires in COVID-19. This table comes from immunoSEQ multiplex PCR, and its TCRdb copy is limited to in-frame clones, with some not included. The table lists over 150,000 clones, about 90% of them singletons, with 6% to 7.5% in the top ten. The CDR3 length is 15 residues. The V and J ends lost 1 base and 4 bases respectively, with 11 bases between them. Per the germline V gene, CDR1 is SGHTA and CDR2 is FQGNSA. The chain carries TRBV7-2 and TRBJ1-3; D ambiguous. Sequenced sample: PBMCs or T cells enriched from blood (not recorded which). The TCR was taken from a woman aged 50 to 60 who had recovered from COVID-19. Written as DNA, the CDR3 is TGTGCCAGCAGCTTAGTCCCCGGGGTCGGAAACACCATATATTTT. This translates into CASSLVPGVGNTIYF.